Described below is a single T cell receptor (beta chain) sequence and its context. Antigen unknown. TCR beta libraries carry UMIs added by 5'RACE template switching. One entry per CDR3 protein, without DNA, is what TCRdb gives after re-calling the 5' RACE reads. The sample table sets out about 400,000 distinct CDR3 sequences. Germline V gives CDR1 MNHEY, CDR2 SMNVEV (reference sequence). This CDR3 comprises 15 residues. This specimen belongs to a study of T cells expressing NK-cell markers. Study as a whole: The eight sequenced donors comprised seven who were HCMV-seropositive and one who was seronegative.

Whole-study findings and limits: These clonotypes, the leaders elsewhere, also led the CD3+CD56-NKG2C+ fraction in four donors.

This TCR was sampled from a woman aged 45-59 years in good health. The rearrangement uses TRBV27 and TRBJ1-6. The sequenced material came from blood T cells: a sorted CD56 or NKG2C T cell subset, CD4+ or CD8+ T cells, or bulk PBMC T cells (not recorded which). This CDR3 is CASSLSKTGSSPLHF.